This paragraph reports one T cell receptor beta chain. Its antigen is undetermined. The primer mix had 52 TRBV and 13 TRBJ primers. The repertoire was sequenced with immunoSEQ multiplex PCR; TCRdb's copy has only in-frame clones and lacks some. Here the sample spans just over 20,000 clones, roughly 93% being singletons. This specimen belongs to a study of regulatory T cells. Broader study findings: Patient repertoires had restricted TRB V-J pairs and skewed V and J usage, most in Tregs. Control CD8+ cells showed a nonsignificant trend toward higher Shannon entropy than patient CD8+ cells.

The CDR3 has 11 residues. Between the trimmed V and J ends, which lost 6 bases and 1 base, there was a span of 3 bases. Germline V gene sequence: CDR1 MDHEN, CDR2 SYDVKM. Every patient with CD3G deficiency had evidence of autoimmunity. V is TRBV28 and J is TRBJ1-1; D is unresolved. This TCR was sampled from a child aged 2-15 years with CD3G deficiency. The source material was CD8+ T cells sorted from blood. The CDR3: CASSPNTEAFF. Here the CDR3 DNA reads TGTGCCAGCAGCCCGAACACTGAAGCTTTCTTT.